These 25 T cell receptor beta chains were all obtained from the same sample, sequenced in a study of T cell responses to AZD1222 COVID-19 vaccine. The protocol was immunoSEQ multiplex PCR, while the TCRdb copy is restricted to in-frame clones and leaves out a portion. The data contain fewer than 180,000 clones, around 90% of them singletons. The sample was peripheral blood, taken 28 days after the second AZD1222 dose. Every receptor here comes from an adult who received the AZD1222 COVID-19 vaccine.

This chain uses TRBV5-1 with TRBJ2-2; D is possibly TRBD2 (5 bases). This CDR3 has 16 amino acids. In germline, CDR1 is SGHRS, CDR2 YFSETQ. Between the trimmed V and J ends, which lost 3 bases and 6 bases, there was a span of 18 bases. CDR3 DNA sequence: TGCGCCAGCAGCTCGCCACTAGTACCCTCCTCCGGGGAGCTGTTTTTT. Protein: CASSSPLVPSSGELFF.

This clone has only one observation. The chain combines TRBV3-1 (or the pseudogene TRBV3-2) with TRBJ1-5; possibly TRBD1 for D (6 bases). Germline assignment: CDR1 LGHDT and CDR2 YNNKEL (reference sequence). This CDR3 has 13 residues. V was pared by 3 bases and J by 6 bases, with 9 bases between. CDR3 in DNA: TGTGCCAGCAGCCAGGGGGCGGGTCAGCCCCAGCATTTT. It is translated as CASSQGAGQPQHF.

CDR3 DNA sequence: TGCGCCAGCAGCTTGGGAGGGGCAAGCAATCAGCCCCAGCATTTT. This encodes CASSLGGASNQPQHF. The chain recombines TRBV5-1 with TRBJ1-5, with TRBD1 as a possible D gene (5 bases). From germline, CDR1 is SGHRS and CDR2 YFSETQ. The V gene lost 0 bases and the J gene lost 1 base, with 8 bases spanning the gap. The CDR3 consists of 15 residues.

The V and J genes are TRBV15 and TRBJ1-4; D call uncertain. CDR3 length: 15 amino acids. Germline V gene data show CDR1 as LNHNV and CDR2 as YYDKDF (reference sequence). V lost 0 bases and J lost 8, with 13 bases in between. The CDR3 spells CATSRDVGSGEKLFF. The CDR3 DNA reads as TGTGCCACCAGCAGAGATGTCGGCAGCGGGGAAAAACTGTTTTTT. The complete variable domain, with remaining parts taken from reference TRBV15 and TRBJ1-4, reads DAMVIQNPRYQVTQFGKPVTLSCSQTLNHNVMYWYQQKSSQAPKLLFHYYDKDFNNEADTPDNFQSRRPNTSFCFLDIRSPGLGDTAMYLCATSRDVGSGEKLFFGSGTQLSVL.

This sequence joins TRBV18 and TRBJ2-5; D gene uncertain. With 4 bases removed from V and 2 bases from J, the gap between germline ends came to 14 bases. CDR1 is KGHSH and CDR2 is LQKENI in the germline V gene. This CDR3 spans 15 amino acids. Written as DNA, the CDR3 is TGTGCCAGCTCACTCGTGCCGACCACACAAGAGACCCAGTACTTC. As protein: CASSLVPTTQETQYF.

The chain links TRBV7-9 to TRBJ2-7, with TRBD1 as a possible D gene (5 bases). CDR3 length: 18 amino acids. In germline, CDR1 is SEHNR, CDR2 FQNEAQ (reference sequence). Deletions cut 7 bases from V and 3 bases from J, with 28 bases between. CDR3 sequence: CASTAFRIAGSTLYEQYF. DNA for the CDR3: TGTGCCAGCACCGCCTTCCGTATCGCAGGGTCCACGCTCTACGAGCAGTACTTC. The variable domain in full, completed from reference TRBV7-9 and TRBJ2-7, reads DTGVSQNPRHKITKRGQNVTFRCDPISEHNRLYWYRQTLGQGPEFLTYFQNEAQLEKSRLLSDRFSAERPKGSFSTLEIQRTEQGDSAMYLCASTAFRIAGSTLYEQYFGPGTRLTVT.

V and J are TRBV12-3 or TRBV12-4 and TRBJ1-2, with D unclear. CDR3 length: 12 residues. V was clipped by 3 bases and J by 7 bases, with 9 bases between them. The CDR3 is CASSLVAFGYTF. DNA of the CDR3: TGTGCCAGCAGTTTGGTGGCATTTGGCTACACCTTC.

This chain joins TRBV7-2 and TRBJ1-6; 9 nucleotides align to TRBD1. Germline V gene sequence: CDR1 SGHTA, CDR2 FQGNSA. The V segment lost 4 bases and the J segment 7 bases; nucleotides outside the gene matches: 8. The CDR3 length is 16 residues. Written as DNA, the CDR3 is TGTGCCAGCAGCTCAAACCGGGGACAGGGAAATTCACCCCTCCACTTT. It is translated as CASSSNRGQGNSPLHF.

The chain uses TRBV25-1 and TRBJ2-7; 13 bases map to TRBD2. Unmatched junction bases numbered 0, after V lost 6 bases and J lost 4 bases. Germline V gene lookup returns CDR1 MGHDK and CDR2 SYGVNS. The CDR3 is 13 amino acids. The DNA for the CDR3 is TGTGCCAGCAGGGGACTAGCGGGATACGAGCAGTACTTC. Protein sequence: CASRGLAGYEQYF.

In nucleotides, the CDR3 is TGTGCCAGCAGCCGTCCGGGACTAGCGGGAGCTAGCGGGGAGCTGTTTTTT. Translation: CASSRPGLAGASGELFF. The chain links TRBV3-1 (or the pseudogene TRBV3-2) to TRBJ2-2; 14 bases map to TRBD2. Losses at the gene ends were 4 bases for V and 7 bases for J; bases not matched to a gene: 8. The CDR3 length is 17 residues. From germline, CDR1 is LGHDT and CDR2 YNNKEL (reference sequence).

The V and J genes are TRBV29-1 and TRBJ2-7; D call uncertain. The V and J ends lost 2 bases and 0 bases respectively, with 8 bases between them. The V gene's germline CDR1 is SQVTM and CDR2 ANQGSEA. The CDR3 sequence is 13 residues long. The CDR3 sequence is CSVEPTGSYEQYF. The DNA of the CDR3 is TGCAGCGTTGAACCGACGGGCTCCTACGAGCAGTACTTC.

This clone occurred once. The chain joins TRBV6-1 to TRBJ1-2; 8 nucleotides line up with TRBD1. The CDR3 is made up of 13 amino acids. Germline V gene sequence: CDR1 MNHNS, CDR2 SASEGT. Trimming cost V 2 bases and J 8 bases; bases outside gene matches: 4. CDR3 amino acids: CASSETGGSGYTF. CDR3 coding DNA: TGTGCCAGCAGTGAAACAGGGGGTAGCGGCTACACCTTC.

The CDR3 nucleotides read TGTGCCAGCAGTTCCTCCGACAGAACTGAAGCTTTCTTT. Protein: CASSSSDRTEAFF. V gene TRBV12-3 or TRBV12-4 combines with J gene TRBJ1-1; TRBD1 is a possible D gene (5 bases). The V and J ends lost 4 bases and 5 bases respectively, with 11 bases between them. The CDR3 runs to 13 residues.

The chain carries TRBV29-1 and TRBJ2-5; D uncertain. The germline V gene has CDR1 SQVTM and CDR2 ANQGSEA. The V and J ends lost 1 base and 5 bases respectively, with 2 bases between them. The CDR3 extends over 10 amino acids. This CDR3 reads CSVEVETQYF. CDR3 bases: TGCAGCGTTGAAGTCGAGACCCAGTACTTC.

The chain recombines TRBV6-5 with TRBJ2-1, with D uncertain. V was pared by 7 bases and J by 2 bases, with 12 bases between. The CDR3 runs 14 residues. The germline gives CDR1 MNHEY, CDR2 SVGAGI. As DNA, the CDR3 is TGTGCCAGCACCATGGACGGAGCCTACAATGAGCAGTTCTTC. This gives the protein CASTMDGAYNEQFF.

This chain uses TRBV29-1 with TRBJ1-1, with D possibly TRBD1 on 5 matching bases. The germline gives CDR1 SQVTM, CDR2 ANQGSEA. This CDR3 spans 11 amino acids. The V and J ends lost 6 bases and 11 bases respectively, with 16 bases between them. The CDR3 reads CSVWVGPRAFF. The CDR3 nucleotides read TGCAGCGTGTGGGTGGGGCCTAGGGCTTTCTTT.

This sequence joins TRBV4-2 and TRBJ1-3, with TRBD1 as a possible D gene (5 bases). The V gene lost 1 base and the J gene lost 4 bases, with 11 bases spanning the gap. Germline lookup yields CDR1 LGHNA and CDR2 YNFKEQ. This CDR3 has 15 amino acids. In DNA form, the CDR3 reads TGTGCCAGCAGCCAAGGAGAGGGGAAAGGAAACACCATATATTTT. It is translated as CASSQGEGKGNTIYF.

This chain uses TRBV5-8 with TRBJ2-2, with 8 nucleotides matching TRBD1. The germline CDR1 and CDR2 sequences are SGHTS and YDEGEE. V shed 5 bases and J 5 bases; nucleotides not matched to a gene: 11. The CDR3 contains 16 residues. CDR3 coding DNA: TGTGCCAGCAGGCCTGACAGGGGCGGAGGAACCGGGGAGCTGTTTTTT. It yields the protein CASRPDRGGGTGELFF.

The chain carries TRBV6-4 and TRBJ2-6; TRBD2 aligns across 8 bases. After removal of 4 bases from V and 0 bases from J, the junction contained 8 bases not matched to a gene. In germline, CDR1 is MRHNA, CDR2 SNTAGT. The CDR3 consists of 18 residues. CDR3 bases: TGTGCCAGCAGTGCCTTCGGCGGGGGGCTCTCTGGGGCCAACGTCCTGACTTTC. Translation: CASSAFGGGLSGANVLTF.

This rearrangement joins TRBV6-1 to TRBJ2-7, with D uncertain. Between the trimmed V and J ends, which lost 0 bases and 4 bases, there was a span of 16 bases. Germline lookup yields CDR1 MNHNS and CDR2 SASEGT. The CDR3 totals 16 residues. The CDR3 DNA reads as TGTGCCAGCAGTGAAGCGCACCCCGCAAGTAGATACGAGCAGTACTTC. Its translation: CASSEAHPASRYEQYF.

The chain links TRBV7-8 to TRBJ2-5; D possibly uses TRBD1 or TRBD2 (6 bases each). The CDR3 runs to 15 residues. Germline lookup yields CDR1 SGHVS and CDR2 FQNEAQ. V dropped 3 bases and J dropped 2 bases, with 13 bases sitting between them. The DNA of the CDR3 is TGTGCCAGCAGCTTCGGGGGCAGGGGACAAGAGACCCAGTACTTC. Its translation is CASSFGGRGQETQYF.

This chain links TRBV5-4 with TRBJ1-1; D is unresolved. Germline CDR1 SGHNT, CDR2 YYREEE (reference sequence). CDR3 length equals 13 residues. V shed 1 base and J shed 1 base, with 5 bases lying between them. The CDR3 DNA reads as TGTGCCAGCAGCTTGTGGGGGAACACTGAAGCTTTCTTT. Translation gives CASSLWGNTEAFF. Based on the CDR3 plus reference TRBV5-4 and TRBJ1-1, the full variable domain is ETGVTQSPTHLIKTRGQQVTLRCSSQSGHNTVSWYQQALGQGPQFIFQYYREEENGRGNFPPRFSGLQFPNYSSELNVNALELDDSALYLCASSLWGNTEAFFGQGTRLTVV.

This clone was counted a few times. The chain couples TRBV27 to TRBJ2-1, with D possibly called TRBD1 or TRBD2 (5 bases each). This CDR3 is 15 amino acids long. Trimming shortened V by 1 base and J by 6 bases, and 13 bases separated the two germline ends. Germline V gives CDR1 MNHEY, CDR2 SMNVEV (reference sequence). The CDR3 region is CASSLLANGGNEQFF. In DNA, the CDR3 is TGTGCCAGCAGTTTATTAGCAAATGGGGGCAATGAGCAGTTCTTC.

This clone has a count of ten or more. The gene calls are TRBV5-1 and TRBJ1-2, with D possibly being TRBD1 (6 bases). The V and J ends lost 0 bases and 5 bases respectively, with 14 bases between them. Looked up from germline, CDR1 is SGHRS and CDR2 is YFSETQ. The CDR3 loop spans 15 amino acids. The chain's CDR3 is CASSLAYRAKYGYTF. CDR3 DNA sequence: TGCGCCAGCAGCTTGGCGTACAGGGCCAAGTATGGCTACACCTTC.

V and J are TRBV6-5 and TRBJ1-4; 7 nucleotides match TRBD1. The germline V gene has CDR1 MNHEY and CDR2 SVGAGI. V trimming: 4 bases; J trimming: 5 bases; junction bases outside the gene matches: 4. The CDR3 loop spans 14 amino acids. The CDR3 DNA is TGTGCCAGCAGTTTACAGGGGACCAATGAAAAACTGTTTTTT. This codes for CASSLQGTNEKLFF.